A selection of T cell receptor beta chains follows, all from one sample in a study of T cells in Graves' hyperthyroidism and ophthalmopathy. TCRdb re-derived calls from the multiplex PCR reads in MiXCR, one entry per CDR3 protein. The sample has roughly 510,000 distinct CDR3 sequences; about 20% are singletons. Sequencing was performed on blood. The receptors shown here come from a man in his late teens or twenties with Graves' hyperthyroidism. The CDR3 runs from the conserved cysteine through the conserved F or W. The D gene is left open where the match is weak. Size is omitted from some rows. Given values are once, few, many or a class for expanded clones.

CDR3: CSVDETGDTEAFF; DNA: TGCAGCGTTGACGAGACAGGGGACACTGAAGCTTTCTTT; D: TRBD1; V: TRBV29-1; J: TRBJ1-1; size: many
CDR3: CAWSGGQGLGYTF; DNA: TGTGCCTGGAGTGGTGGACAGGGGCTAGGCTACACCTTC; D: TRBD1; V: TRBV30; J: TRBJ1-2; size: .
CDR3: CAISDVYREGETQYF; DNA: TGTGCCATCAGTGATGTGTACAGGGAGGGAGAGACCCAGTACTTC; D: .; V: TRBV10-3; J: TRBJ2-5; size: many
CDR3: CASSYSWAGSTGELFF; DNA: TGTGCCAGCAGTTACTCGTGGGCGGGGTCCACCGGGGAGCTGTTTTTT; D: .; V: TRBV6-5; J: TRBJ2-2; size: many
CDR3: CASSLNWSNYGYTF; DNA: TGTGCCAGCAGTTTAAATTGGAGTAACTATGGCTACACCTTC; D: .; V: TRBV12-3/TRBV12-4; J: TRBJ1-2; size: .
CDR3: CASSRDFRPYEQYF; DNA: TGTGCCAGCAGTCGGGACTTTCGCCCCTACGAGCAGTACTTC; D: .; V: TRBV6-2/TRBV6-3; J: TRBJ2-7; size: once
CDR3: CASSPRGHSAAGNTIYF; DNA: TGTGCCAGCAGTCCACGGGGACACTCGGCGGCTGGAAACACCATATATTTT; D: .; V: TRBV27; J: TRBJ1-3; size: many
CDR3: CASRSLGGALSGNTIYF; DNA: TGTGCCAGCAGGAGCCTTGGAGGGGCCCTCTCTGGAAACACCATATATTTT; D: .; V: TRBV12-3/TRBV12-4; J: TRBJ1-3; size: many
CDR3: CASSYDRGLTEAFF; DNA: TGCGCCAGCAGCTATGACAGGGGCTTAACTGAAGCTTTCTTT; D: TRBD1; V: TRBV4-1; J: TRBJ1-1; size: .
CDR3: CASKQRAGGYEQYF; DNA: TGTGCCAGTAAGCAACGGGCAGGGGGCTACGAGCAGTACTTC; D: TRBD1; V: TRBV27; J: TRBJ2-7; size: many
CDR3: CASRGQGFTEAFF; DNA: TGTGCCAGCAGAGGACAGGGGTTCACTGAAGCTTTCTTT; D: TRBD1; V: TRBV12-3/TRBV12-4; J: TRBJ1-1; size: many
CDR3: CASSYSPREAWRGYTF; DNA: TGTGCCAGCAGTTACTCCCCCCGAGAGGCTTGGCGCGGCTACACCTTC; D: .; V: TRBV6-5; J: TRBJ1-2; size: many
CDR3: CASSRRAGGPTGELFF; DNA: TGTGCCAGCAGCCGACGGGCGGGAGGGCCAACCGGGGAGCTGTTTTTT; D: TRBD2; V: TRBV6-2/TRBV6-3; J: TRBJ2-2; size: .
CDR3: CASSPTGGTDQPQHF; DNA: TGTGCCAGCAGTCCGACAGGGGGAACGGATCAGCCCCAGCATTTT; D: TRBD1; V: TRBV6-1; J: TRBJ1-5; size: many
CDR3: CSVEGTGENYGYTF; DNA: TGCAGCGTTGAAGGGACAGGGGAAAACTATGGCTACACCTTC; D: TRBD1; V: TRBV29-1; J: TRBJ1-2; size: .
CDR3: CASSESGGDYGYTF; DNA: TGTGCCAGCAGTGAGTCCGGGGGTGACTATGGCTACACCTTC; D: .; V: TRBV6-1; J: TRBJ1-2; size: .